Below are 7 T cell receptor beta chains sequenced from a single sample in a study of T cell repertoires in cytomegalovirus infection. These receptors have no identified antigens. MiXCR, applied by TCRdb to the reads, yields one record per CDR3 protein. This sample has 550,000 to 700,000 distinct CDR3 sequences; 40% occur once, and the top ten carry around 48%. The sample consisted of cultured PBMCs, taken from culture after CMV antigen stimulation. The receptor set was obtained from a human donor in good health (CMV status not recorded). Some clones in this sample may be carry-over from other donors' samples.

The table lists this clonotype with a few counts. The chain carries TRBV12-3 or TRBV12-4 and TRBJ2-5, with D tentatively TRBD2 (5 bases). The V end was cut by 8 bases, the J end by 3 bases, with 7 bases between. The CDR3 has 11 residues. The CDR3 protein is CASAGEETQYF. The DNA of the CDR3 is TGTGCCAGCGCCGGGGAAGAGACCCAGTACTTC.

CDR3 region: CASNIGGGQQETQYF. The CDR3 DNA reads as TGTGCCAGCAACATCGGAGGGGGACAGCAAGAGACCCAGTACTTC. The chain joins TRBV5-4 to TRBJ2-5; D is perhaps TRBD1 (7 bases). The germline gives CDR1 SGHNT, CDR2 YYREEE (reference sequence). There are 15 residues in the CDR3. Trimming pared 6 bases from V and 2 bases from J, leaving 17 bases between.

This clonotype came up once. The chain employs TRBV6-2 or TRBV6-3 and TRBJ1-2, with no clear D. Trimming shortened V by 5 bases and J by 4 bases, and 17 bases separated the two germline ends. Germline CDR1 and CDR2: MNHEY and SVGEGT. The CDR3 consists of 15 residues. CDR3 nucleotides: TGTGCCAGCAGTGCCTTCCGGGTCCTCGGCTATGGCTACACCTTC. Protein: CASSAFRVLGYGYTF.

This clonotype has only one observation. The chain carries TRBV5-1 and TRBJ1-5, with TRBD1 matching over 7 bases. The CDR3 contains 19 residues. J lost 2 bases, V lost 4 bases, and 18 bases had no gene match. Per the germline V gene, CDR1 is SGHRS and CDR2 is YFSETQ. CDR3 sequence (DNA): TGCGCCAGCAGCCCGTACCCCAGTACAGGGGCTCAGCGCAATCAGCCCCAGCATTTT. Its translation: CASSPYPSTGAQRNQPQHF.

A few counts support this clonotype. This rearrangement joins TRBV7-6 to TRBJ2-1, with TRBD2 identical over 11 bases. The CDR3 has 18 amino acids. The trim removed 6 bases at V and 5 bases at J, leaving 15 bases unmatched. Looked up from germline, CDR1 is SGHVS and CDR2 is FNYEAQ. This CDR3 is CASSPGSGRGWAHNEQFF. The CDR3 nucleotides are TGTGCCAGCAGTCCGGGTAGCGGGAGGGGGTGGGCGCACAATGAGCAGTTCTTC.

CDR3 sequence: CASRDRTLAGNTIYF. In DNA form, the CDR3 reads TGCGCCAGCAGGGACAGAACTCTAGCTGGAAACACCATATATTTT. This sequence joins TRBV5-1 and TRBJ1-3, with D perhaps TRBD1 (6 bases). Germline V gene sequence: CDR1 SGHRS, CDR2 YFSETQ. With 5 bases removed from V and 2 bases from J, the gap between germline ends came to 14 bases. This CDR3 has 15 residues.

The chain has TRBV28 and TRBJ2-7, with D perhaps matching TRBD1 or TRBD2 (6 bases each). This CDR3 has 15 residues. Germline CDR1 and CDR2: MDHEN and SYDVKM. V lost 8 bases to trimming and J lost 0 bases, with 17 bases between them. As DNA, the CDR3 is TGTGCCAGCGGGGGGTTGGGGGCCCTCTCCTACGAGCAGTACTTC. It codes for CASGGLGALSYEQYF.